This T cell receptor beta chain was captured by sequencing in a study of T cells in localized non-small cell lung cancer. Overall study findings and caveats: A single tumor region was sequenced, leaving heterogeneity possible.

Assay: immunoSEQ multiplex PCR; the TCRdb copy retains only in-frame clones and omits some. The sample carries about 18,000 clones, around 81% recorded once. The J segment lost 4 bases and the V segment lost 4 bases, leaving 5 bases of the junction unmatched. CDR3 size: 14 residues. From germline, CDR1 is SGHRS and CDR2 YFSETQ. As concerns this clone: Its antigen is unknown.

The starting material was peripheral blood, obtained before any cancer treatment. J is TRBJ2-3 and V is TRBV5-1; 8 bases fit TRBD1. This sequence originates from a female donor older than 55 with stage I lung adenocarcinoma. CDR3 protein: CASSAQGAPDTQYF. The CDR3 coding sequence is TGCGCCAGCAGCGCTCAGGGGGCCCCAGATACGCAGTATTTT.